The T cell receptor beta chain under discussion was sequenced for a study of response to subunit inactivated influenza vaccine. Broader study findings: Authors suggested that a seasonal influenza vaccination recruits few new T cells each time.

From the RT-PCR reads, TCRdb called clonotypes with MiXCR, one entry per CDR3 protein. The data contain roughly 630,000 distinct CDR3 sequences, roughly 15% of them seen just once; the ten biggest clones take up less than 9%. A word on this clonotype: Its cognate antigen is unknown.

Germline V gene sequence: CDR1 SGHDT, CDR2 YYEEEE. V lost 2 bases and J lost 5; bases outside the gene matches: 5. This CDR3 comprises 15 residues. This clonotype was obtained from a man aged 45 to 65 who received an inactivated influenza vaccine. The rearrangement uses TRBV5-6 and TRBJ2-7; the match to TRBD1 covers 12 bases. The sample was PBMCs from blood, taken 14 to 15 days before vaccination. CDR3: CASSLWDRGLNEQYF. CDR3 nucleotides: TGTGCCAGCAGCTTATGGGACAGGGGGCTTAACGAGCAGTACTTC.